This T cell receptor beta chain was recovered during a study of shared clonotypes between healthy human individuals (dated by TCRdb to the early 2020s). Study-wide context: A few men and two women, aged 18 to 49 years, made up the cohort. Blood TCR repertoires of four to six healthy adults were deeply sequenced to estimate repertoire size and the extent of clonotype sharing between individuals. To increase sequencing depth and limit assay-specific biases, different laboratories used diverse techniques to prepare libraries and sequence TCR repertoires. Between about 0.8 and 9.5 billion PBMCs per donor were obtained by leukapheresis. For each donor, CD4 naive and CD4 memory were each given three plates, CD8 naive was given two plates, and CD8 memory was given one plate. Summary of the overall study and its limitations: Pairwise subsampling indicated that sequencing depth was expected to affect the degree of clonotype sharing among donors. Larger estimated clonotype richness was generally found for naive subsets than for memory subsets. Incomplete sequencing was indicated by rarefaction of sorted-subset datasets, despite the large sequencing depth. Compared with non-shared clonotypes, the clonotypes found in all four sorted-subset donors had higher generation probabilities. Because the study included only a small number of donors, the genetic and exposure-history diversity represented was limited. Only blood was sampled, and tissue TCR repertoires likely differ from those in blood. About 5% of naive CD4, 3.5% of naive CD8, roughly 2.5% of memory CD4, and more than 0.35% of memory CD8 clonotypes were shared across several donors.

Via the germline V gene (reference sequence), CDR1 is SSHAT and CDR2 FNYEAQ. From cysteine to phenylalanine, the CDR3 is 15 amino acids long. Only the CDR3 region is kept as DNA, spanning 45 bases read in frame from base 1. TCR CDR3 regions were amplified from genomic DNA by multiplex PCR using the deep immunoSEQ assay. For each cell subset, the extracted genomic DNA was distributed evenly across all wells of several immunoSEQ 96-well plates, and each plate served as one replicate. For sorted subsets, each replicate PCR was loaded with 200 ng genomic DNA, equivalent to approximately 27,000 T cell genomes. Purified libraries were measured with a Qubit 3.0 fluorometer, size-checked on a Bioanalyzer 2100, and measured again with the KAPA Library Quantification kit. Every immunoSEQ 96-well plate was sequenced on a dedicated single-read 150-cycle Illumina NextSeq 550 flow cell. Concerning the study's data processing: Because the immunoSEQ output held only junctional sequences and lacked quality scores, the filtering could not match the filtering applied to full-length reads. To assign V/J genes and CDR3, sequences were annotated against IMGT germline references using PyIR, a Python wrapper for IgBLAST v1.9. Reads were removed for weak V/J assignments (E-value above 1e-6), missing CDR3, stop codons, out-of-frame junctions, or ambiguous translated residues. V3J clonotypes were defined as sequences sharing the same inferred V gene, J gene, and CDR3 amino acid sequence. To compute the percentage overlap between repertoires, the number of shared unique clonotypes was divided by the size of the smaller repertoire. Three approaches were used to assess repertoire richness: RTK rarefaction, the Chao1 estimator, and Recon v2.1 estimates of unobserved clonotypes. OLGA was used to compute generation probabilities for all TCRbeta clonotypes that the gDNA method yielded from several donors. The clones in this table, taken by TCRdb from immuneACCESS, are in-frame only. Not every clone is retained; where verified, under half of the shortfall comes from an unresolved V gene, and the cause of the rest is unknown. Clonal size and the V and J genes are those of that table, whereas D and trimming came from the DNA. Present in this sample are about 2 million clones, roughly 94% of which were seen just once. Clones ranked in the top ten supply roughly 0.13% of the sample.

On this clone: The antigen it recognizes is unknown. Nothing much larger sits one base from this clone, and base qualities are not available.

Healthy HIV-negative adults with no recently reported acute infections or vaccinations were included as donors. Every donor was a Caucasian adult living in Nashville, Tennessee, USA. CD4+ T cells were enriched through magnetic negative selection, after which naive cells were positively selected on CD45RA and the remaining negative fraction served as the memory subset. After blood collection by leukapheresis, PBMCs were isolated using Ficoll-Histopaque density gradient centrifugation and then cryopreserved in the vapor phase of liquid nitrogen. Analytical flow cytometry was used to check the purity and quantity of every magnetically sorted T cell population. Genomic DNA was isolated from each sorted fraction and quantified by UV absorbance on a Nanodrop 2000c.

This receptor was identified in a man aged 18 to 30 in good health. The chain couples TRBV7-7 to TRBJ2-1; TRBD1 agrees with 9 junctional bases. The sequenced sample consisted of naive CD4+ T cells sorted from blood. This sample's cell subset or site label indicates: CD45RA+ positively selected. The CDR3 here reads CASSKGTGNIYEQFF. The DNA sequence is given as TGTGCTAGCTCCAAGGGGACAGGGAATATCTATGAGCAGTTCTTC.